The rows below give T cell receptor beta chains drawn from one sample of a study of shared clonotypes between healthy human individuals. Clones were sequenced by immunoSEQ multiplex PCR, and TCRdb holds only the in-frame ones, with some missing. The sample records about 2.4 million clones, approximately 92% being singletons. Sequenced: naive CD4+ T cells sorted from blood. These receptors came from a man aged 18 to 29 in good health. The CDR3 runs from the conserved cysteine through the conserved F or W. Fields, in order: D gene, V gene, clone size, J gene, CDR3 DNA, CDR3 protein. The D gene is left open where the match is weak. Not every row has a clone size; where given, it reads once, few, many or a size class.

D gene: .; V gene: TRBV5-1; clone size: .; J gene: TRBJ1-2; CDR3 DNA: TGCGCCAGCAGCTTGGGGCAGGGTCTCGACTATGGCTACACCTTC; CDR3 protein: CASSLGQGLDYGYTF
D gene: .; V gene: TRBV6-5; clone size: .; J gene: TRBJ2-3; CDR3 DNA: TGTGCCAGCAGCCCGGACAGAGGCACAGATACGCAGTATTTT; CDR3 protein: CASSPDRGTDTQYF
D gene: TRBD1; V gene: TRBV18; clone size: .; J gene: TRBJ2-5; CDR3 DNA: TGTGCCAGCTCACCCCGGACAGGGTCACAAGAGACCCAGTACTTC; CDR3 protein: CASSPRTGSQETQYF
D gene: .; V gene: TRBV11-2; clone size: .; J gene: TRBJ2-4; CDR3 DNA: TGTGCCAGCAGCTTAGGTCAGACTACCAAAAACATTCAGTACTTC; CDR3 protein: CASSLGQTTKNIQYF
D gene: .; V gene: TRBV28; clone size: .; J gene: TRBJ1-4; CDR3 DNA: TGTGCCAGCAGTTTATCAGGGGCCGGGGGCGAAAAACTGTTTTTT; CDR3 protein: CASSLSGAGGEKLFF
D gene: .; V gene: TRBV18; clone size: .; J gene: TRBJ2-7; CDR3 DNA: TGTGCCAGCTCGCCGACACAGGGCAAGTACCACGAGCAGTACTTC; CDR3 protein: CASSPTQGKYHEQYF
D gene: .; V gene: TRBV30; clone size: .; J gene: TRBJ1-5; CDR3 DNA: TGTGCCTGGAGTGATCCCGGGAGCAATCAGCCCCAGCATTTT; CDR3 protein: CAWSDPGSNQPQHF
D gene: .; V gene: TRBV6-6; clone size: once; J gene: TRBJ2-1; CDR3 DNA: TGTGCCAGCAGAGGAAGCTCCTACAATGAGCAGTTCTTC; CDR3 protein: CASRGSSYNEQFF
D gene: .; V gene: TRBV29-1; clone size: .; J gene: TRBJ2-4; CDR3 DNA: TGCAGCGTTGAGGGGAGAGCCAAAAACATTCAGTACTTC; CDR3 protein: CSVEGRAKNIQYF
D gene: .; V gene: TRBV7-9; clone size: .; J gene: TRBJ1-4; CDR3 DNA: TGTGCCAGCAGCTTGTCTCGAATAGGGGCCGAAAAACTGTTTTTT; CDR3 protein: CASSLSRIGAEKLFF
D gene: .; V gene: TRBV6-5; clone size: .; J gene: TRBJ2-5; CDR3 DNA: TGTGCCAGCAGGGTCCTTACTAGACCCGGGGAGACCCAGTACTTC; CDR3 protein: CASRVLTRPGETQYF
D gene: .; V gene: TRBV11-1; clone size: .; J gene: TRBJ1-1; CDR3 DNA: TGTGCCAGCAGCCTTACAGGGAACACTGAAGCTTTCTTT; CDR3 protein: CASSLTGNTEAFF
D gene: .; V gene: TRBV7-2; clone size: .; J gene: TRBJ2-5; CDR3 DNA: TGTGCCAGCAGTGCGGACTTTCGGGAGACCCAGTACTTC; CDR3 protein: CASSADFRETQYF
D gene: TRBD1; V gene: TRBV7-2; clone size: .; J gene: TRBJ1-1; CDR3 DNA: TGTGCCAGCAGCTTTCGACAGGGAGTACCTGAAGCTTTCTTT; CDR3 protein: CASSFRQGVPEAFF
D gene: TRBD1; V gene: TRBV29-1; clone size: few; J gene: TRBJ2-2; CDR3 DNA: TGCAGCGTTGGGACGGACAGGGGTAACACCGGGGAGCTGTTTTTT; CDR3 protein: CSVGTDRGNTGELFF
D gene: TRBD2; V gene: TRBV7-8; clone size: .; J gene: TRBJ2-5; CDR3 DNA: TGTGCCAGCAGCTTAAGTACTAGCGAAGAGACCCAGTACTTC; CDR3 protein: CASSLSTSEETQYF
D gene: .; V gene: TRBV18; clone size: .; J gene: TRBJ1-1; CDR3 DNA: TGTGCCAGCTCACCACCGACAGCCAGGATCACTGAAGCTTTCTTT; CDR3 protein: CASSPPTARITEAFF
D gene: TRBD1; V gene: TRBV19; clone size: .; J gene: TRBJ1-5; CDR3 DNA: TGTGCCAGTAGGATGACAGGGGTTGGCAATCAGCCCCAGCATTTT; CDR3 protein: CASRMTGVGNQPQHF
D gene: TRBD2; V gene: TRBV4-1; clone size: .; J gene: TRBJ2-7; CDR3 DNA: TGCGCCAGCAGCCAGGCGGGACTAGCGGGGGGAGAGCAGTACTTC; CDR3 protein: CASSQAGLAGGEQYF
D gene: TRBD2; V gene: TRBV7-2; clone size: once; J gene: TRBJ2-1; CDR3 DNA: TGTGCCAGCAGCTTAGTATCGCGGGAGCACTACAATGAGCAGTTCTTC; CDR3 protein: CASSLVSREHYNEQFF
D gene: TRBD1; V gene: TRBV4-2; clone size: .; J gene: TRBJ1-3; CDR3 DNA: TGTGCCAGCAGCCAAGCCTCAGAGACAGGGGGACCTGGAAACACCATATATTTT; CDR3 protein: CASSQASETGGPGNTIYF
D gene: TRBD1; V gene: TRBV19; clone size: .; J gene: TRBJ1-5; CDR3 DNA: TGTGCCGGCGGGACAGCGAGCGGTCAGCCCCAGCATTTT; CDR3 protein: CAGGTASGQPQHF
D gene: .; V gene: TRBV10-2; clone size: .; J gene: TRBJ2-1; CDR3 DNA: TGCGCCAGCAGACTCGATGAGCAGTTCTTC; CDR3 protein: CASRLDEQFF
D gene: TRBD2; V gene: TRBV5-8; clone size: .; J gene: TRBJ2-1; CDR3 DNA: TGTGCCAGCAGCATTCGAGCGGGAGGGTCCTACAATGAGCAGTTCTTC; CDR3 protein: CASSIRAGGSYNEQFF
D gene: .; V gene: TRBV5-6; clone size: .; J gene: TRBJ1-2; CDR3 DNA: TGTGCCAGCAGCGGGGGGATTTTGGGCTACACCTTC; CDR3 protein: CASSGGILGYTF
D gene: .; V gene: TRBV7-2; clone size: once; J gene: TRBJ2-2; CDR3 DNA: TGTGCCAGCAGCTTAGTGGCCAGGGCGAACACCGGGGAGCTGTTTTTT; CDR3 protein: CASSLVARANTGELFF
D gene: .; V gene: TRBV5-1; clone size: .; J gene: TRBJ2-5; CDR3 DNA: TGCGCCAGCAGCTTGATGGAGGGTGTGGAGACCCAGTACTTC; CDR3 protein: CASSLMEGVETQYF